Listed below are T cell receptor beta chains from one sample, sequenced in a study of blood T cell repertoires in COVID-19. TCRdb's copy holds only in-frame clones and misses some; the assay was immunoSEQ multiplex PCR. The sample lists 150,000 to 200,000 clones; 75% to 85% were seen once. Input material: PBMCs or T cells enriched from blood (not recorded which). Every receptor here comes from a man aged 40-49 years who had recovered from COVID-19. The CDR3 runs from the conserved cysteine through the conserved F or W. The D gene is left open where the match is weak. Clone size appears in some rows only: once, few, many, or a class for an expanded clone.

CDR3 protein: CASSPDSQNYNSPLHF
CDR3 DNA: TGTGCCAGCTCACCGGACAGCCAAAACTATAATTCACCCCTCCACTTT
V gene: TRBV18
J gene: TRBJ1-6
clone size: -
D gene: -

CDR3 protein: CASSVARRGRAPSQLSGNTIYF
CDR3 DNA: TGTGCCAGCAGCGTAGCCCGCAGGGGGCGAGCTCCTAGCCAACTCTCTGGAAACACCATATATTTT
V gene: TRBV9
J gene: TRBJ1-3
clone size: few
D gene: TRBD1

CDR3 protein: CASRGQGVSEAFF
CDR3 DNA: TGTGCCAGTAGGGGACAAGGGGTTTCTGAAGCTTTCTTT
V gene: TRBV19
J gene: TRBJ1-1
clone size: -
D gene: -

CDR3 protein: CASSYSPGNLYGYTF
CDR3 DNA: TGTGCCAGCAGTTACTCGCCAGGGAACCTCTATGGCTACACCTTC
V gene: TRBV6-2/TRBV6-3
J gene: TRBJ1-2
clone size: -
D gene: -

CDR3 protein: CASSPQPGDTGNTIYF
CDR3 DNA: TGTGCCAGCTCACCGCAGCCGGGAGATACGGGAAACACCATATATTTT
V gene: TRBV18
J gene: TRBJ1-3
clone size: -
D gene: -

CDR3 protein: CASSRVSAGRNEQFF
CDR3 DNA: TGTGCCAGCAGCCGAGTTTCGGCAGGGCGCAATGAGCAGTTCTTC
V gene: TRBV5-6
J gene: TRBJ2-1
clone size: few
D gene: -

CDR3 protein: CASGGAGDKNIQYF
CDR3 DNA: TGTGCCAGCGGGGGAGCGGGGGATAAAAACATTCAGTACTTC
V gene: TRBV25-1
J gene: TRBJ2-4
clone size: -
D gene: TRBD2

CDR3 protein: CASSHTKDREVWNTEAFF
CDR3 DNA: TGTGCCAGCAGTCATACCAAGGACAGGGAGGTTTGGAACACTGAAGCTTTCTTT
V gene: TRBV2
J gene: TRBJ1-1
clone size: few
D gene: TRBD1

CDR3 protein: CASSQTGSGANVLTF
CDR3 DNA: TGCGCCAGCAGCCAAACAGGGTCTGGGGCCAACGTCCTGACTTTC
V gene: TRBV4-1
J gene: TRBJ2-6
clone size: once
D gene: -

CDR3 protein: CAWRGLAGAVTGELFF
CDR3 DNA: TGTGCCTGGAGGGGACTAGCGGGGGCGGTCACCGGGGAGCTGTTTTTT
V gene: TRBV30
J gene: TRBJ2-2
clone size: -
D gene: TRBD2

CDR3 protein: CASSLDSSGYSNQPQHF
CDR3 DNA: TGTGCCAGCAGCTTAGATTCCTCCGGGTATAGCAATCAGCCCCAGCATTTT
V gene: TRBV11-2
J gene: TRBJ1-5
clone size: once
D gene: -

CDR3 protein: CASSMGQGRETQYF
CDR3 DNA: TGCGCCAGCAGCATGGGACAGGGCCGCGAGACCCAGTACTTC
V gene: TRBV5-1
J gene: TRBJ2-5
clone size: -
D gene: TRBD1

CDR3 protein: CASSFVGDTIYF
CDR3 DNA: TGTGCCAGCAGTTTTGTGGGAGACACCATATATTTT
V gene: TRBV28
J gene: TRBJ1-3
clone size: -
D gene: -

CDR3 protein: CASSQRAGDGSNQPQHF
CDR3 DNA: TGTGCCAGCAGCCAACGGGCAGGGGATGGCAGCAATCAGCCCCAGCATTTT
V gene: TRBV7-8
J gene: TRBJ1-5
clone size: -
D gene: -

CDR3 protein: CASRRGSGNTIYF
CDR3 DNA: TGTGCCAGCAGACGGGGCTCTGGAAACACCATATATTTT
V gene: TRBV12-3/TRBV12-4
J gene: TRBJ1-3
clone size: -
D gene: -

CDR3 protein: CAWASGGAAGELFF
CDR3 DNA: TGTGCCTGGGCGAGCGGGGGGGCCGCCGGGGAGCTGTTTTTT
V gene: TRBV30
J gene: TRBJ2-2
clone size: -
D gene: TRBD2

CDR3 protein: CASSDRGSGNTIYF
CDR3 DNA: TGTGCCAGTAGCGACAGGGGCTCGGGAAACACCATATATTTT
V gene: TRBV19
J gene: TRBJ1-3
clone size: -
D gene: TRBD1

CDR3 protein: CASGRDRVIDTQYF
CDR3 DNA: TGTGCTAGTGGTCGGGACAGGGTTATAGATACGCAGTATTTT
V gene: TRBV12-5
J gene: TRBJ2-3
clone size: once
D gene: TRBD1